What follows are 10 T cell receptor beta chains derived from one specimen sequenced in a study of cytomegalovirus exposure and HLA in healthy donors. Use of 60 Vbeta and 13 Jbeta primers characterized the PCR. Clones were sequenced by immunoSEQ multiplex PCR, and TCRdb holds only the in-frame ones, with some missing. Of roughly 190,000 clones in the sample, more than 70% are singletons; the top ten hold about 1.8%. Sequenced: PBMCs. Every receptor here comes from a man in his forties in good health and CMV-seropositive.

This clone has just one count. This chain joins TRBV15 and TRBJ1-1; D uncertain. Germline CDR1 and CDR2: LNHNV and YYDKDF (reference sequence). The V gene lost 5 bases and the J gene lost 11 bases, with 15 bases spanning the gap. This CDR3 is built from 12 residues. The CDR3 sequence is CATSGGEGAAFF. DNA for the CDR3: TGTGCCACCAGCGGTGGGGAGGGTGCGGCTTTCTTT.

The chain carries TRBV27 and TRBJ2-1, with 11 bases identical to TRBD1. This CDR3 comprises 16 residues. The V gene end was trimmed by 5 bases and the J gene end by 4 bases; junction bases not matched to a gene: 7. Per the germline V gene, CDR1 is MNHEY and CDR2 is SMNVEV (reference sequence). CDR3: CASSQSGTGGYNEQFF. Written as DNA, the CDR3 is TGTGCCAGCAGTCAAAGCGGGACAGGGGGTTACAATGAGCAGTTCTTC.

The rearrangement links TRBV5-4 to TRBJ2-7, with D tentatively TRBD2 (6 bases). V lost 6 bases and J 7 bases, leaving 20 bases between the germline ends. Germline V lookup: CDR1 SGHNT, CDR2 YYREEE (reference sequence). The CDR3 has 14 residues. The chain's CDR3 is CASTLSPSESEQYF. In DNA, the CDR3 is TGTGCCAGCACCCTATCACCTAGCGAGTCGGAGCAGTACTTC.

This chain joins TRBV5-1 and TRBJ2-7; 10 bases fit TRBD2. Unmatched junction bases numbered 17, after V lost 4 bases and J lost 7 bases. In germline, CDR1 is SGHRS, CDR2 YFSETQ. This CDR3 contains 17 residues. This CDR3 reads CASSPPRGSGRSEEQYF. The CDR3 nucleotides read TGCGCCAGCAGCCCCCCTCGCGGTAGCGGGAGGTCTGAGGAGCAGTACTTC.

This clone occurred a few times. J is TRBJ1-1 and V is TRBV25-1, with a tentative D call TRBD1 (5 bases). There are 15 residues in the CDR3. Trimming cost V 3 bases and J 4 bases, with 15 bases left between them. Germline V gives CDR1 MGHDK, CDR2 SYGVNS. The CDR3 protein is CASSDDQGRSTEAFF. The DNA of the CDR3 is TGTGCCAGCAGTGACGATCAGGGTAGGAGCACTGAAGCTTTCTTT.

V usage is TRBV5-4 and J usage is TRBJ2-7; 13 bases are shared with TRBD2. Germline V gives CDR1 SGHNT, CDR2 YYREEE (reference sequence). The CDR3 is 16 residues long. Trimming took 4 bases from V and 4 from J; bases not matched to a gene: 8. The CDR3 nucleotides read TGTGCCAGCAGCGCCGGGACTAGCGGGAAATTGTACGAGCAGTACTTC. Residues: CASSAGTSGKLYEQYF.

This chain connects TRBV18 to TRBJ2-6; 8 bases align to TRBD1. CDR3 length: 17 residues. The V and J ends lost 1 base and 2 bases, in that order; junction bases with no gene match: 4. Germline lookup yields CDR1 KGHSH and CDR2 LQKENI. CDR3 in amino acids: CASSPRTGFTGANVLTF. Written as DNA, the CDR3 is TGTGCCAGCTCACCACGGACAGGGTTTACTGGGGCCAACGTCCTGACTTTC. Combining the CDR3 with reference TRBV18 and TRBJ2-6 gives the whole variable domain NAGVMQNPRHLVRRRGQEARLRCSPMKGHSHVYWYRQLPEEGLKFMVYLQKENIIDESGMPKERFSAEFPKEGPSILRIQQVVRGDSAAYFCASSPRTGFTGANVLTFGAGSRLTVL.

The chain carries TRBV5-1 and TRBJ2-2, with D perhaps matching TRBD1 (5 bases). CDR3 size: 13 residues. Germline CDR1 and CDR2: SGHRS and YFSETQ. V was pared by 4 bases and J by 8 bases, with 12 bases between. The CDR3 loop is CASSPDSSGELFF. CDR3 nucleotide sequence: TGCGCCAGCAGCCCCGACAGTTCTGGGGAGCTGTTTTTT.

The V call is TRBV29-1, the J call TRBJ2-5; 8 positions agree with TRBD1. The length of the CDR3 is 12 residues. Germline V gives CDR1 SQVTM, CDR2 ANQGSEA. V gave up 2 bases and J gave up 5 bases; unmatched junction bases: 1. CDR3 loop: CSVERTGETQYF. In nucleotides, the CDR3 is TGCAGCGTTGAAAGGACAGGGGAGACCCAGTACTTC.

V gene TRBV9 combines with J gene TRBJ2-1; D is possibly TRBD2 (5 bases). The CDR3 has 16 residues. Looked up from germline, CDR1 is SGDLS and CDR2 is YYNGEE. V gave up 0 bases and J gave up 3 bases, with 13 bases separating them. The CDR3 here is CASSVGLSGDYNEQFF. CDR3 in DNA: TGTGCCAGCAGCGTAGGACTCAGCGGCGACTACAATGAGCAGTTCTTC. Combining the CDR3 with reference TRBV9 and TRBJ2-1 gives the whole variable domain DSGVTQTPKHLITATGQRVTLRCSPRSGDLSVYWYQQSLDQGLQFLIQYYNGEERAKGNILERFSAQQFPDLHSELNLSSLELGDSALYFCASSVGLSGDYNEQFFGPGTRLTVL.